The rows below give T cell receptor beta chains drawn from one sample of a study of T cells in narcolepsy. The table came from immunoSEQ multiplex PCR; TCRdb's copy has only in-frame clones and leaves some out. The profile shows approximately 30,000 clones, about 89% of them singletons. The sample consisted of CD45RA- memory CD4+ T cells from PBMCs. All receptors derive from a human donor with narcolepsy. Each CDR3 is given with its conserved first and last residue. A D gene is named only where the DNA matches it firmly. Clone size is stated in some rows and not others, as once, few, many or a class when expanded.

v_call	clone_size	d_call	j_call	cdr3_aa	cdr3_nt
TRBV6-5	.	.	TRBJ2-2	CASRTREGAGELFF	TGTGCCAGCAGAACTAGGGAGGGGGCCGGGGAGCTGTTTTTT
TRBV14	.	.	TRBJ1-4	CASSRQASNEKLFF	TGTGCCAGCAGCCGACAGGCATCTAATGAAAAACTGTTTTTT
TRBV5-6	.	TRBD1	TRBJ2-1	CATCRLDREVYNEQFF	TGTGCCACCTGTCGTCTGGACAGGGAGGTGTACAATGAGCAGTTCTTC
TRBV5-1	.	TRBD2	TRBJ2-3	CASSLASSGASTDTQYF	TGCGCCAGCAGCTTGGCGTCTAGCGGCGCTAGCACAGATACGCAGTATTTT
TRBV7-9	.	.	TRBJ1-1	CASSLVPTATGGMNTEAFF	TGTGCCAGCAGCTTAGTACCAACCGCAACCGGAGGGATGAACACTGAAGCTTTCTTT
TRBV10-3	.	TRBD1	TRBJ1-3	CAISSLGTGSISGNTIYF	TGTGCCATCAGTAGTTTGGGGACAGGGTCCATCTCTGGAAACACCATATATTTT
TRBV5-1	.	.	TRBJ2-2	CASSATDYTGELFF	TGCGCCAGCAGCGCCACAGACTACACCGGGGAGCTGTTTTTT
TRBV6-5	.	.	TRBJ2-1	CASSYSGHLNEQFF	TGTGCCAGCAGTTACTCGGGACACCTGAATGAGCAGTTCTTC
TRBV5-1	few	.	TRBJ2-3	CASSRTTDKDTQYF	TGCGCCAGCAGCCGGACAACGGACAAGGATACGCAGTATTTT
TRBV2	once	.	TRBJ2-3	CASSAQYTDTQYF	TGTGCCAGCAGTGCGCAGTACACAGATACGCAGTATTTT
TRBV4-1	.	TRBD2	TRBJ2-7	CASSQGSAGRSYEQYF	TGCGCCAGCAGCCAAGGTTCAGCGGGACGGTCCTACGAGCAGTACTTC
TRBV29-1	.	.	TRBJ1-2	CSSLNPGHTYGYTF	TGCAGCTCCCTGAACCCGGGACACACATATGGCTACACCTTC
TRBV19	.	.	TRBJ1-4	CATDPSGGITNEKLFF	TGTGCCACCGACCCTTCGGGAGGAATAACTAATGAAAAACTGTTTTTT
TRBV4-1	.	.	TRBJ2-7	CASSQDMGEWYEQYF	TGCGCCAGCAGCCAAGACATGGGGGAATGGTACGAGCAGTACTTC
TRBV30	.	TRBD1	TRBJ1-2	CAWSQGAAGYTF	TGTGCCTGGAGCCAGGGGGCTGCGGGCTACACCTTC
TRBV27	.	.	TRBJ1-2	CASSSAGGGRQGYTF	TGTGCCAGCAGCTCTGCGGGCGGGGGGCGACAGGGCTACACCTTC
TRBV19	.	.	TRBJ1-5	CASSVQGNNQPQHF	TGTGCCAGTAGTGTGCAGGGAAACAATCAGCCCCAGCATTTT
TRBV19	once	TRBD1	TRBJ1-2	CASSTTDREGGYTF	TGTGCCAGTAGTACGACGGACAGGGAGGGAGGCTACACCTTC
TRBV7-9	.	TRBD2	TRBJ2-5	CASSRAGGPQETQYF	TGTGCCAGCAGCCGAGCGGGGGGGCCGCAAGAGACCCAGTACTTC
TRBV5-8	few	.	TRBJ2-3	CASSPGTEPSLSDTQYF	TGTGCCAGCAGCCCCGGGACGGAACCTTCTCTTTCAGATACGCAGTATTTT
TRBV5-1	.	.	TRBJ1-1	CASSLGQSVRNTEAFF	TGCGCCAGCAGCTTGGGGCAGTCCGTAAGGAACACTGAAGCTTTCTTT
TRBV6-5	.	.	TRBJ1-2	CASSVAYSNYGYTF	TGTGCCAGCAGTGTCGCTTACTCTAACTATGGCTACACCTTC
TRBV5-1	.	.	TRBJ2-7	CASSLVGGMGHEQYF	TGCGCCAGCAGCTTGGTTGGGGGGATGGGCCACGAGCAGTACTTC
TRBV10-3	.	.	TRBJ1-2	CAISESAGPDGYTF	TGTGCCATCAGTGAGTCGGCAGGGCCCGATGGCTACACCTTC
TRBV18	.	.	TRBJ2-4	CASSPVSGALAKNIQYF	TGTGCCAGCTCACCCGTCAGCGGAGCTCTAGCCAAAAACATTCAGTACTTC
TRBV4-2	.	.	TRBJ2-5	CASSQVPGAPETQYF	TGTGCCAGCAGCCAAGTCCCGGGGGCCCCAGAGACCCAGTACTTC
TRBV27	.	TRBD2	TRBJ2-5	CASSSRLARETQYF	TGTGCCAGCAGTTCTCGACTAGCCCGGGAGACCCAGTACTTC
TRBV6-5	once	TRBD2	TRBJ2-7	CASRSASGGYEQYF	TGTGCCAGCAGGTCCGCGAGCGGGGGGTACGAGCAGTACTTC
TRBV2	.	.	TRBJ2-5	CASSVGLTRAETQYF	TGTGCCAGCAGTGTCGGACTTACTAGGGCAGAGACCCAGTACTTC
TRBV19	.	.	TRBJ2-3	CASKDRYGTDTQYF	TGTGCCAGTAAAGACAGGTACGGCACAGATACGCAGTATTTT
TRBV29-1	.	.	TRBJ2-2	CSVKGLGTGELFF	TGCAGCGTAAAAGGACTGGGCACCGGGGAGCTGTTTTTT
TRBV21-1	.	.	TRBJ2-2	CASSKGGGLNTGELFF	TGTGCCAGCAGCAAAGGGGGGGGACTGAACACCGGGGAGCTGTTTTTT
TRBV2	.	.	TRBJ1-1	CASVEQGMNTEAFF	TGTGCCAGCGTCGAACAGGGCATGAACACTGAAGCTTTCTTT
TRBV5-1	.	TRBD1	TRBJ1-6	CASSLDRTGSPLHF	TGCGCCAGCAGCTTGGACAGGACAGGTTCACCCCTCCACTTT
TRBV2	few	.	TRBJ2-7	CASSKVRVFDEQYF	TGTGCCAGCAGTAAGGTCAGGGTTTTCGACGAGCAGTACTTC
TRBV5-1	.	.	TRBJ1-1	CASSYTGTTNTEAFF	TGCGCCAGCAGTTACACCGGGACAACAAACACTGAAGCTTTCTTT
TRBV6-6	.	.	TRBJ1-1	CASIEYGSGNTEAFF	TGTGCCAGCATAGAATACGGGTCGGGGAACACTGAAGCTTTCTTT
TRBV20-1	.	.	TRBJ2-2	CSAPAAGELFF	TGCAGTGCCCCGGCGGCCGGGGAGCTGTTTTTT
TRBV5-6	.	.	TRBJ1-2	CASSSRQEFSMRYTF	TGTGCCAGCAGCTCCAGACAGGAGTTTTCTATGAGGTACACCTTC
TRBV5-1	.	.	TRBJ2-5	CASSLDQETQYF	TGCGCCAGCAGCTTGGACCAAGAGACCCAGTACTTC
TRBV5-6	.	.	TRBJ1-2	CASSRIQGYGYTF	TGTGCCAGCAGCCGCATACAGGGTTATGGCTACACCTTC
TRBV4-1	.	.	TRBJ1-6	CASSQPLNNSPLHF	TGCGCCAGCAGCCAACCCCTGAACAATTCACCCCTCCACTTT
TRBV5-1	.	.	TRBJ1-1	CASSTQGIGTEAFF	TGCGCCAGCAGCACGCAGGGGATCGGCACTGAAGCTTTCTTT
TRBV4-1	.	.	TRBJ1-2	CASSQGLGQGGYTF	TGCGCCAGCAGCCAAGGTTTGGGACAAGGAGGCTACACCTTC
TRBV16	.	.	TRBJ1-2	CASSQTWDTDYGYTF	TGTGCCAGCAGCCAAACGTGGGACACCGACTATGGCTACACCTTC
TRBV2	.	.	TRBJ1-1	CASSVGGNTEAFF	TGTGCCAGCAGTGTGGGAGGGAACACTGAAGCTTTCTTT
TRBV5-3	.	TRBD1	TRBJ2-1	CARSSKGQGVTLGDNEQFF	TGTGCCAGAAGCTCGAAAGGACAGGGGGTGACTCTCGGCGACAATGAGCAGTTCTTC
TRBV6-6	.	.	TRBJ2-5	CASSYSRRQETQYF	TGTGCCAGCAGTTACAGCCGGCGGCAAGAGACCCAGTACTTC
TRBV10-2	.	TRBD1	TRBJ1-1	CASRGTGGTPEAFF	TGCGCCAGCAGGGGGACAGGGGGTACTCCTGAAGCTTTCTTT
TRBV6-1	.	.	TRBJ2-5	CASNTGGSMPQYF	TGTGCCAGCAACACAGGTGGATCGATGCCCCAGTACTTC
TRBV6-5	.	.	TRBJ1-6	CAGSAGFSPLHF	TGTGCCGGCAGTGCGGGTTTCTCACCCCTCCACTTT
TRBV25-1	.	TRBD1	TRBJ1-2	CASSDPGTGTGGYTF	TGTGCCAGCAGTGACCCCGGGACAGGGACGGGTGGCTACACCTTC
TRBV6-5	.	TRBD1	TRBJ1-1	CASSYTGQGYPEAFF	TGTGCCAGCAGTTACACGGGACAGGGATACCCTGAAGCTTTCTTT
TRBV6-1	once	TRBD1	TRBJ1-2	CASRWTGLGYTF	TGTGCCAGCCGCTGGACAGGGCTTGGCTACACCTTC
TRBV4-2	few	.	TRBJ2-5	CASSQGASAQETQYF	TGTGCCAGCAGCCAAGGGGCTAGCGCGCAAGAGACCCAGTACTTC
TRBV5-1	.	.	TRBJ1-1	CASSLGGSLNTEAFF	TGCGCCAGCAGCTTGGGGGGTTCCCTGAACACTGAAGCTTTCTTT
TRBV25-1	.	TRBD1	TRBJ1-2	CASRGTGILLGGYTF	TGTGCCAGCAGAGGGACAGGGATCCTCCTAGGAGGCTACACCTTC
TRBV27	.	TRBD2	TRBJ2-1	CASSGPPRGGTYNEQFF	TGTGCCAGCAGTGGTCCCCCGCGGGGGGGCACCTACAATGAGCAGTTCTTC
TRBV7-8	.	.	TRBJ1-2	CASSSRGDILNYGYTF	TGTGCCAGCAGCTCGCGGGGGGACATACTCAACTATGGCTACACCTTC